What follows are 24 T cell receptor beta chains derived from one specimen sequenced in a study of shared clonotypes between healthy human individuals. The repertoire was sequenced with immunoSEQ multiplex PCR; TCRdb's copy has only in-frame clones and lacks some. The table records around 1,000,000 clones, 60% to 80% of them present only once. The sequencing sample was made of memory CD4+ T cells from PBMCs. Stated subset: CD45RA-negative fraction. The receptors derive from a man between 18 and 35 years old in good health. Some clones in this sample may be carry-over from other donors' samples.

V usage is TRBV5-1 and J usage is TRBJ2-6; D possibly matches TRBD1 or TRBD2 (6 bases each). The CDR3 totals 18 residues. V lost 0 bases and J 4 bases, leaving 17 bases between the germline ends. Germline-derived CDR1 and CDR2 are SGHRS and YFSETQ. The CDR3, as DNA: TGCGCCAGCAGCTTGGCGGGGGCCCAGGGATGGGGGGCCAACGTCCTGACTTTC. This encodes CASSLAGAQGWGANVLTF. The entire variable domain, with the rest obtained from reference TRBV5-1 and TRBJ2-6, is as follows: KAGVTQTPRYLIKTRGQQVTLSCSPISGHRSVSWYQQTPGQGLQFLFEYFSETQRNKGNFPGRFSGRQFSNSRSEMNVSTLELGDSALYLCASSLAGAQGWGANVLTFGAGSRLTVL.

V is TRBV27 and J is TRBJ2-4; D possibly corresponds to TRBD2 (5 bases). This CDR3 contains 16 residues. Per the germline V gene, CDR1 is MNHEY and CDR2 is SMNVEV (reference sequence). Trimming cost V 4 bases and J 7 bases, with 20 bases left between them. The CDR3 is CASSSKTPPRGNIQYF. The CDR3 DNA is TGTGCCAGCAGTTCAAAGACCCCTCCCCGCGGGAACATTCAGTACTTC.

This clone was detected once. The chain carries TRBV7-2 and TRBJ2-6; D possibly matches TRBD1 or TRBD2 (5 bases each). In germline, CDR1 is SGHTA, CDR2 FQGNSA. The CDR3 covers 16 residues. Trimming pared 5 bases from V and 0 bases from J, leaving 11 bases between. In DNA, the CDR3 is TGTGCCAGCAGCAGGGGAGTATACTCTGGGGCCAACGTCCTGACTTTC. It translates to CASSRGVYSGANVLTF. Looking up the rest from reference TRBV7-2 and TRBJ2-6 gives the full variable domain: GAGVSQSPSNKVTEKGKDVELRCDPISGHTALYWYRQSLGQGLEFLIYFQGNSAPDKSGLPSDRFSAERTGGSVSTLTIQRTQQEDSAVYLCASSRGVYSGANVLTFGAGSRLTVL.

The rearrangement uses TRBV10-3 and TRBJ2-7; 10 nucleotides agree with TRBD2. The J segment lost 4 bases and the V segment lost 3 bases, leaving 6 bases of the junction unmatched. Germline V CDR1 and CDR2: ENHRY, SYGVKD. There are 15 residues in the CDR3. This CDR3 reads CAISDPQRGGYEQYF. CDR3 nucleotides: TGTGCCATCAGTGATCCCCAGCGGGGGGGGTACGAGCAGTACTTC.

This chain links TRBV4-1 with TRBJ2-1; 10 positions agree with TRBD1. Germline-derived CDR1 and CDR2 are MGHRA and YSYEKL. The CDR3 is 17 amino acids. V shed 0 bases, J shed 10 bases, and the junction held 12 bases outside the gene matches. The CDR3 reads CASSQDRRTGGRREQFF. Written as DNA, the CDR3 is TGCGCCAGCAGCCAAGATCGGAGGACAGGGGGTAGGAGAGAGCAGTTCTTC.

The rearrangement links TRBV28 to TRBJ2-7; D might be TRBD1 or TRBD2, each matching 5 bases. This CDR3 is built from 15 residues. Trimming removed 2 bases at V and 3 bases at J, with 14 bases between. The germline CDR1 and CDR2 sequences are MDHEN and SYDVKM. The CDR3 protein is CASSLGSGPFYEQYF. CDR3 DNA: TGTGCCAGCAGTTTAGGTTCGGGACCCTTCTACGAGCAGTACTTC.

The CDR3 sequence is CASSRSGTEAFF. The CDR3 region has the DNA TGTGCCAGCAGCAGATCCGGCACTGAAGCTTTCTTT. The chain uses TRBV9 and TRBJ1-1; no reliable D call. Trimming removed 4 bases from V and 4 bases from J, with 8 bases in between. In germline, CDR1 is SGDLS, CDR2 YYNGEE. This CDR3 spans 12 amino acids.

The V and J genes are TRBV6-5 and TRBJ2-3; 8 bases match TRBD1. This CDR3 spans 15 amino acids. V lost 6 bases and J lost 1; bases outside the gene matches: 6. CDR1 is MNHEY, CDR2 SVGAGI, per germline. Here the CDR3 DNA reads TGTGCCAGCAGACAACCGGGACAGGGCACAGATACGCAGTATTTT. Translated, it gives CASRQPGQGTDTQYF.

The chain links TRBV4-3 to TRBJ2-7; D ambiguous. V was pared by 0 bases and J by 5 bases, with 14 bases between. Per germline, CDR1 LGHNA and CDR2 YSLEER. The CDR3 extends over 15 amino acids. The CDR3 DNA reads as TGCGCCAGCAGCCAAGAGAGTCAATGGTCGGACGAGCAGTACTTC. It codes for CASSQESQWSDEQYF.

V and J are TRBV4-2 and TRBJ2-1; the match to TRBD2 covers 9 bases. The J segment lost 6 bases and the V segment lost 3 bases, leaving 12 bases of the junction unmatched. CDR1 and CDR2 from the germline V gene are LGHNA and YNFKEQ. This CDR3 is built from 17 residues. The CDR3: CASSQGIAGDRGNEQFF. The DNA for the CDR3 is TGTGCCAGCAGCCAGGGAATAGCGGGAGATCGGGGCAATGAGCAGTTCTTC.

This clone was seen at least ten times. In DNA, the CDR3 is TGCGCCAGCAGCTCGCCACCAGGAATAAGCACTGAAGCTTTCTTT. Its protein product is CASSSPPGISTEAFF. The chain is built from TRBV5-1 and TRBJ1-1; no clear D. The CDR3 sequence is 15 residues long. Germline V CDR1 and CDR2: SGHRS, YFSETQ. The V gene lost 3 bases and the J gene lost 4 bases, with 16 bases spanning the gap.

The gene calls are TRBV27 and TRBJ2-1; 9 nucleotides line up with TRBD2. The CDR3 is made up of 19 amino acids. The germline V gene has CDR1 MNHEY and CDR2 SMNVEV (reference sequence). The V and J ends lost 5 bases and 4 bases, in that order; junction bases with no gene match: 18. The DNA of the CDR3 is TGTGCCAGCAGTCCCGAGACACGTCTGACTAGCGGCAATTACAATGAGCAGTTCTTC. It yields the protein CASSPETRLTSGNYNEQFF.

The J gene is TRBJ2-7, the V gene TRBV28; D unclear. V was clipped by 7 bases and J by 0 bases, with 19 bases between them. The germline V gene has CDR1 MDHEN and CDR2 SYDVKM. There are 16 residues in the CDR3. CDR3 protein: CASISQEGGDSYEQYF. CDR3 DNA sequence: TGTGCCAGCATCTCCCAAGAAGGCGGAGACTCCTACGAGCAGTACTTC.

The chain joins TRBV9 to TRBJ2-7; the match to TRBD2 covers 7 bases. With 2 bases clipped from V and 3 bases from J, the junction kept 8 bases outside the gene matches. The CDR3 is 15 residues long. Per germline, CDR1 SGDLS and CDR2 YYNGEE. CDR3 in DNA: TGTGCCAGCAGCGTCCAGAGGCTAGCGGACTACGAGCAGTACTTC. This translates into CASSVQRLADYEQYF.

The J gene is TRBJ1-6, the V gene TRBV28; D gene ambiguous. CDR1 is MDHEN and CDR2 is SYDVKM in the germline V gene. CDR3 length: 14 amino acids. V was trimmed by 6 bases and J by 8 bases, leaving 14 bases between them. CDR3 nucleotide sequence: TGTGCCAGCAGCCCCGTAGTGGCCTATTCACCCCTCCACTTT. The encoded protein is CASSPVVAYSPLHF.

V gene TRBV10-3 combines with J gene TRBJ2-5; 10 nucleotides match TRBD1. Judging by the DNA end, TRBJ2-7 fits better; the J call may be wrong. The CDR3 consists of 16 residues. Germline CDR1 reads ENHRY; CDR2 reads SYGVKD. CDR3 loop: CAISSVAGQGPYEQYF. The CDR3 DNA is TGTGCCATCAGTTCTGTAGCGGGACAGGGGCCCTACGAGCAGTACTTC.

Comment on this clone: Within the sample, other DNA sequences also encode this same CDR3. The CDR3 DNA sequence: TGCGCCAGCAGCTTGGGGAGGATTGAAGAGACCCAGTACTTC. It yields the protein CASSLGRIEETQYF. The gene calls are TRBV5-1 and TRBJ2-5; tentative D call: TRBD2 (5 bases). This CDR3 has 14 residues. Germline V gives CDR1 SGHRS, CDR2 YFSETQ. V shed 0 bases and J shed 3 bases, with 9 bases lying between them.

This chain connects TRBV5-1 to TRBJ2-3; D gene unclear. V lost 5 bases to trimming and J lost 2 bases, with 15 bases between them. This CDR3 is built from 15 residues. The V gene's germline CDR1 is SGHRS and CDR2 YFSETQ. The CDR3 DNA follows: TGCGCCAGCAGACGTAGTTCCGTCCCCACAGATACGCAGTATTTT. Encoded protein: CASRRSSVPTDTQYF.

The chain is built from TRBV30 and TRBJ2-3; the D gene could be TRBD1 or TRBD2 (6 bases each). The germline CDR1 and CDR2 sequences are GTSNPN and SVGIG (reference sequence). CDR3 length: 13 residues. V lost 2 bases to trimming and J lost 7 bases, with 13 bases between them. The CDR3 sequence is CAWSLKGGNTQYF. The DNA of the CDR3 is TGTGCCTGGAGTCTCAAAGGGGGGAATACGCAGTATTTT.

The chain has TRBV27 and TRBJ1-2; D possibly corresponds to TRBD1 (6 bases). The CDR3 runs to 15 residues. In germline, CDR1 is MNHEY, CDR2 SMNVEV (reference sequence). Trimming cost V 3 bases and J 4 bases, with 15 bases left between them. CDR3 residues: CASSLSAGAGYGYTF. Written as DNA, the CDR3 is TGTGCCAGCAGTTTGTCGGCAGGGGCGGGCTATGGCTACACCTTC.

This chain uses TRBV27 with TRBJ2-3; 12 nucleotides line up with TRBD2. V trimming: 6 bases; J trimming: 4 bases; junction bases outside the gene matches: 8. Germline loops: CDR1 MNHEY, CDR2 SMNVEV (reference sequence). The CDR3 length is 16 residues. The CDR3 DNA reads TGTGCCAGCAGAAGCCGACTAGCGGGAGCTTCAGATACGCAGTATTTT. Its translation: CASRSRLAGASDTQYF.

The rearrangement links TRBV6-1 to TRBJ2-1, with 15 bases aligning to TRBD2. Germline V gene sequence: CDR1 MNHNS, CDR2 SASEGT. The CDR3 runs to 18 residues. J lost 0 bases, V lost 4 bases, and 4 bases had no gene match. CDR3 region: CASSGTSGRAGSYNEQFF. The CDR3 coding sequence is TGTGCCAGCAGTGGGACTAGCGGGAGGGCCGGCTCCTACAATGAGCAGTTCTTC.

This chain links TRBV11-2 with TRBJ2-7; 9 nucleotides agree with TRBD2. This CDR3 is built from 14 residues. V lost 6 bases and J lost 6; bases outside the gene matches: 9. Germline values: CDR1 SGHAT, CDR2 FQNNGV. CDR3 protein: CASSKGLASGEQYF. Written as DNA, the CDR3 is TGTGCCAGCAGTAAAGGACTAGCGTCGGGCGAGCAGTACTTC.

In regard to this clone: The same CDR3 is also encoded by other DNA sequences in this sample. This rearrangement joins TRBV6-6 to TRBJ2-5; a weak D match, TRBD1 (6 bases). Germline V gene lookup returns CDR1 MNHNY and CDR2 SVGAGI (reference sequence). The CDR3 has 14 residues. Trimming took off 7 bases at V and 4 bases at J, with 16 bases between the two ends. CDR3 bases: TGTGCCAGCACCGATACAGGGATGGGAGAGACCCAGTACTTC. Translating gives CASTDTGMGETQYF.